Each of the 8 T cell receptor beta chains below was sequenced from the same sample in a study of T cells in Graves' hyperthyroidism and ophthalmopathy. Researchers took RNA transcripts and amplified the TCR beta CDR3 regions from them. RT-PCR in the first round (using the HTBI primer set) targeted the TCR CDR3. One entry per CDR3 protein results from TCRdb running MiXCR on the multiplex PCR reads. The sample includes about 360,000 distinct CDR3 sequences, roughly 13% of them seen just once. Specimen: blood. The receptors derive from a woman between 18 and 30 years old with Graves' hyperthyroidism.

This clonotype was counted between two and nine times. The chain recombines TRBV9 with TRBJ1-3; D gene unclear. Looked up from germline, CDR1 is SGDLS and CDR2 is YYNGEE. Between the trimmed V and J ends, which lost 3 bases and 4 bases, there was a span of 11 bases. The CDR3 has 14 amino acids. The CDR3 DNA reads as TGTGCCAGCAGCGCTCTCCTGGGCGGAAACACCATATATTTT. Amino acids: CASSALLGGNTIYF.

This chain links TRBV19 with TRBJ1-6, with 8 bases aligning to TRBD1. CDR1 is LNHDA and CDR2 is SQIVND in the germline V gene (reference sequence). The CDR3 extends over 15 amino acids. Trimming took 10 bases from V and 0 from J; bases not matched to a gene: 5. CDR3 nucleotides: TGTGCCACCCAGGGGGCGAGCTCCTATAATTCACCCCTCCACTTT. This translates into CATQGASSYNSPLHF.

This clonotype was seen more than once but under ten times. This chain connects TRBV4-2 to TRBJ1-4; the D is unclear. V was clipped by 3 bases and J by 7 bases, with 18 bases between them. The CDR3 covers 16 residues. The germline V gene has CDR1 LGHNA and CDR2 YNFKEQ. CDR3 amino acids: CASSHFDTSVGEKLFF. In DNA, the CDR3 is TGTGCCAGCAGCCACTTTGACACCTCAGTGGGTGAAAAACTGTTTTTT.

V is TRBV6-1 and J is TRBJ2-5; the match to TRBD2 covers 10 bases. With 10 bases clipped from V and 6 bases from J, the junction kept 11 bases outside the gene matches. The CDR3 extends over 14 amino acids. Looked up from germline, CDR1 is MNHNS and CDR2 is SASEGT. The CDR3 is CATKASSGRKTQYF. CDR3 DNA: TGTGCCACTAAGGCATCTAGCGGGAGAAAGACCCAGTACTTC.

This clonotype was observed many times. The V and J genes are TRBV6-1 and TRBJ2-7; D is uncertain. The V gene's germline CDR1 is MNHNS and CDR2 SASEGT. The CDR3 loop spans 16 amino acids. V dropped 5 bases and J dropped 6 bases, with 23 bases sitting between them. CDR3 in DNA: TGTGCCAGCAGTTATGGTTATCGGCTTCCGTCCGCCGAGCAGTACTTC. Translation: CASSYGYRLPSAEQYF.

This clonotype was recorded many times. The chain joins TRBV4-1 to TRBJ2-5; D not certain. Germline CDR1 is MGHRA and CDR2 is YSYEKL. The CDR3 covers 14 residues. V was pared by 4 bases and J by 1 base, with 10 bases between. The CDR3 DNA sequence: TGCGCCAGCAGCCCCCAAACAGCCCAAGAGACCCAGTACTTC. The encoded protein is CASSPQTAQETQYF.

There are many counts of this clonotype. V usage is TRBV11-2 and J usage is TRBJ2-1; TRBD2 matches at 7 bases. Germline CDR1 is SGHAT and CDR2 is FQNNGV. The CDR3 contains 16 residues. The V segment lost 7 bases and the J segment 2 bases; nucleotides outside the gene matches: 11. CDR3: CASTPAGEGPYNEQFF. For the CDR3, the DNA is TGTGCCAGCACCCCCGCGGGGGAGGGGCCCTACAATGAGCAGTTCTTC.

This clonotype was seen many times. CDR3 sequence (DNA): TGTGCCAGCACCAATGGGACTAGCGGGAGGAGGACTTCCTACAATGAGCAGTTCTTC. Its translation: CASTNGTSGRRTSYNEQFF. This chain uses TRBV7-6 with TRBJ2-1; 15 bases fit TRBD2. The V and J ends lost 7 bases and 1 base, in that order; junction bases with no gene match: 11. The V gene's germline CDR1 is SGHVS and CDR2 FNYEAQ. The CDR3 is 19 amino acids.